This T cell receptor (beta chain) is drawn from a study of T cell changes during pregnancy in multiple sclerosis. Germline loops: CDR1 SGHDT, CDR2 YYEEEE. V was pared by 3 bases and J by 1 base, with 13 bases between. This CDR3 comprises 15 residues. Repertoires were generated with immunoSEQ multiplex PCR, while TCRdb's copy carries only in-frame clones and drops some. Among around 56,000 clones listed, 89% were seen once. This receptor was identified in a female donor with multiple sclerosis, enrolled in a pregnancy study. Sequencing was performed on peripheral blood, taken after pregnancy. The rearrangement links TRBV5-6 to TRBJ1-1; D is possibly TRBD1 (5 bases). This CDR3 is CASSYRAGPNTEAFF. As DNA, the CDR3 is TGTGCCAGCAGCTATCGGGCAGGGCCGAACACTGAAGCTTTCTTT.